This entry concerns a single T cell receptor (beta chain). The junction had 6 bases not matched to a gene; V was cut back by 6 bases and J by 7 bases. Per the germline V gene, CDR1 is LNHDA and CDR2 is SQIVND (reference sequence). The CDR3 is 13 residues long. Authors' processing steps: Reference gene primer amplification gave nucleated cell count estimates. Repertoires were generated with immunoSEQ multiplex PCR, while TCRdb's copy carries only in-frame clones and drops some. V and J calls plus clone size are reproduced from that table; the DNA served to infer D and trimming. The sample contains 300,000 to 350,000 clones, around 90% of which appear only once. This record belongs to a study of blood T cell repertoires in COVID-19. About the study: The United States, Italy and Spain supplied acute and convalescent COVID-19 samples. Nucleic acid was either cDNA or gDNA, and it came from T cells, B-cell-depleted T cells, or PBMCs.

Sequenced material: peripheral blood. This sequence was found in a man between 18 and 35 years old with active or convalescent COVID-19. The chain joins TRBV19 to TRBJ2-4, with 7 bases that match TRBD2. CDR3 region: CASRWQGGNIQYF. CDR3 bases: TGTGCCAGTAGATGGCAGGGAGGGAACATTCAGTACTTC.